This is a list of T cell receptor beta chains from one sample in a study of blood T cell repertoires in COVID-19. TCRdb keeps only in-frame clones here, not all; method: immunoSEQ multiplex PCR. The sample shows fewer than 130,000 clones, around 80% of them seen only once. Specimen: peripheral blood. Receptors originate from a man in his 70s with active or convalescent COVID-19. CDR3s include the opening cysteine and the closing phenylalanine or tryptophan. The order of the fields is V gene, J gene, D gene, clone size, CDR3 DNA, CDR3 protein. D genes are given only for firm matches. Clone size is shown for a subset of rows, as once, few, many or a class of expanded clone.

v_gene: TRBV5-1
j_gene: TRBJ2-7
d_gene: -
abundance: -
CDR3nt: TGCGCCAGCAGTTTAGTAGATGGTTCCTACGAGCAGTACTTC
CDR3aa: CASSLVDGSYEQYF

v_gene: TRBV9
j_gene: TRBJ1-6
d_gene: -
abundance: -
CDR3nt: TGTGCCAGCAGCGTAGGGGGTGACGGGAGTTCACCCCTCCACTTT
CDR3aa: CASSVGGDGSSPLHF

v_gene: TRBV27
j_gene: TRBJ2-5
d_gene: -
abundance: -
CDR3nt: TGTGCCAGCAGGGGAGGGACAACGGGAGAGACCCAGTACTTC
CDR3aa: CASRGGTTGETQYF

v_gene: TRBV4-1
j_gene: TRBJ2-3
d_gene: -
abundance: once
CDR3nt: TGCGCCAGCAGCCAAGTTGGGGCACTAAGCACAGATACGCAGTATTTT
CDR3aa: CASSQVGALSTDTQYF

v_gene: TRBV4-1
j_gene: TRBJ2-1
d_gene: TRBD2
abundance: few
CDR3nt: TGCGCCAGCAGCCAAGAGTTGGTAAGCGGGGGTAGCCACGAGCAGTTCTTC
CDR3aa: CASSQELVSGGSHEQFF

v_gene: TRBV5-1
j_gene: TRBJ1-2
d_gene: -
abundance: once
CDR3nt: TGCGCCAGCAGCTTGGAGGGGTACAATAACTATGGCTACACCTTC
CDR3aa: CASSLEGYNNYGYTF

v_gene: TRBV13
j_gene: TRBJ1-2
d_gene: -
abundance: once
CDR3nt: TGTGCCAGCAGCTGGGGCGACGGACCACCACTTCGGTATGGCTACACCTTC
CDR3aa: CASSWGDGPPLRYGYTF

v_gene: TRBV5-6
j_gene: TRBJ2-6
d_gene: -
abundance: once
CDR3nt: TGTGCCAGCAGCGTAGTCGTCTCTGGGGCCAACGTCCTGACTTTC
CDR3aa: CASSVVVSGANVLTF

v_gene: TRBV28
j_gene: TRBJ2-7
d_gene: -
abundance: -
CDR3nt: TGTGCCAGCAGTTTGACGGGTGAGCAGTACTTC
CDR3aa: CASSLTGEQYF

v_gene: TRBV9
j_gene: TRBJ2-3
d_gene: TRBD2
abundance: -
CDR3nt: TGTGCCAGCAGCGCCAGCGGGAGCGGTCGTATCCCAGATACGCAGTATTTT
CDR3aa: CASSASGSGRIPDTQYF

v_gene: TRBV7-9
j_gene: TRBJ2-5
d_gene: -
abundance: -
CDR3nt: TGTGCCAGCAGCTTAAATGCGGGGCACCAAGAGACCCAGTACTTC
CDR3aa: CASSLNAGHQETQYF

v_gene: TRBV7-9
j_gene: TRBJ1-1
d_gene: -
abundance: -
CDR3nt: TGTGCCAGCATCCTAAACGGGGACACTGAAGCTTTCTTT
CDR3aa: CASILNGDTEAFF

v_gene: TRBV5-4
j_gene: TRBJ1-1
d_gene: TRBD1
abundance: -
CDR3nt: TGTGCCAGTACCGGGACAGGGGGCGTGAGGGGCACTGAAGCTTTCTTT
CDR3aa: CASTGTGGVRGTEAFF

v_gene: TRBV28
j_gene: TRBJ2-1
d_gene: TRBD2
abundance: -
CDR3nt: TGTGCCAGCAGTTTAGCGGGGGGCGACCCTAAAGTCAATGAGCAGTTCTTC
CDR3aa: CASSLAGGDPKVNEQFF

v_gene: TRBV12-3/TRBV12-4
j_gene: TRBJ1-5
d_gene: -
abundance: once
CDR3nt: TGTGCCAGCAGCCAGACTTATCAGCCCCAGCATTTT
CDR3aa: CASSQTYQPQHF

v_gene: TRBV12-3/TRBV12-4
j_gene: TRBJ1-1
d_gene: TRBD1
abundance: -
CDR3nt: TGTGCCAGCAGTCTCCGACAGGGATCTAAAGCTTTCTTT
CDR3aa: CASSLRQGSKAFF

v_gene: TRBV2
j_gene: TRBJ1-4
d_gene: -
abundance: -
CDR3nt: TGTGCCAGCAGTGGGCAGGCGCCCGAAAAACTGTTTTTT
CDR3aa: CASSGQAPEKLFF

v_gene: TRBV9
j_gene: TRBJ2-1
d_gene: TRBD2
abundance: once
CDR3nt: TGTGCCAGCAGCGAGGGACTAGCGGGGGCCCGCCCTTACAATGAGCAGTTCTTC
CDR3aa: CASSEGLAGARPYNEQFF

v_gene: TRBV5-1
j_gene: TRBJ2-7
d_gene: -
abundance: -
CDR3nt: TGCGCCAGCAGCGTTCGACAGGCCCCTAACGAGCAGTACTTC
CDR3aa: CASSVRQAPNEQYF

v_gene: TRBV5-1
j_gene: TRBJ2-7
d_gene: TRBD1
abundance: -
CDR3nt: TGCGCCAGCAGCAATCAGGGGGCCTACGAGCAGTACTTC
CDR3aa: CASSNQGAYEQYF

v_gene: TRBV4-1
j_gene: TRBJ2-1
d_gene: TRBD1
abundance: -
CDR3nt: TGCGCCAGCAGCACACGGGGACAGGGCAGGACGAATGAGCAGTTCTTC
CDR3aa: CASSTRGQGRTNEQFF

v_gene: TRBV7-2
j_gene: TRBJ1-1
d_gene: -
abundance: once
CDR3nt: TGTGCCAGCAACTACGCCTCTTGGAGCACTGAAGCTTTCTTT
CDR3aa: CASNYASWSTEAFF

v_gene: TRBV28
j_gene: TRBJ1-2
d_gene: TRBD1
abundance: once
CDR3nt: TGTGCCAGCAGTTTAACAGGGGGACGGACTCTCTATGGCTACACCTTC
CDR3aa: CASSLTGGRTLYGYTF

v_gene: TRBV24-1
j_gene: TRBJ1-5
d_gene: TRBD1
abundance: -
CDR3nt: TGTGCCACCAGTGGGACAGGGGGCAATCAGCCCCAGCATTTT
CDR3aa: CATSGTGGNQPQHF

v_gene: TRBV5-1
j_gene: TRBJ2-5
d_gene: -
abundance: -
CDR3nt: TGCGCCAGCAGCTTGCTTCAGCAAGAGACCCAGTACTTC
CDR3aa: CASSLLQQETQYF

v_gene: TRBV18
j_gene: TRBJ2-1
d_gene: TRBD1
abundance: -
CDR3nt: TGTGCCAGCTCACCCTGGGACAGGGAGTCCTACAATGAGCAGTTCTTC
CDR3aa: CASSPWDRESYNEQFF

v_gene: TRBV15
j_gene: TRBJ2-7
d_gene: TRBD2
abundance: -
CDR3nt: TGTGCCACCAGCAGAGCCATAGCGGGGGAGAGAGAGCAGTACTTC
CDR3aa: CATSRAIAGEREQYF

v_gene: TRBV18
j_gene: TRBJ2-7
d_gene: -
abundance: -
CDR3nt: TGTGCCAGCTCACAGGGGCTAACCTACGAGCAGTACTTC
CDR3aa: CASSQGLTYEQYF

v_gene: TRBV19
j_gene: TRBJ1-5
d_gene: TRBD1
abundance: -
CDR3nt: TGTGCCAGTAGCGGACAGGCTAATCAGCCCCAGCATTTT
CDR3aa: CASSGQANQPQHF

v_gene: TRBV21-1
j_gene: TRBJ1-5
d_gene: -
abundance: -
CDR3nt: TGTGCCAGCAGCAGTGGAGCCAGGGGGGATCAGCCCCAGCATTTT
CDR3aa: CASSSGARGDQPQHF

v_gene: TRBV5-1
j_gene: TRBJ1-4
d_gene: TRBD1
abundance: -
CDR3nt: TGCGCCAGCAGCCAGGGGGACGTTAATGAAAAACTGTTTTTT
CDR3aa: CASSQGDVNEKLFF